This is a list of T cell receptor beta chains from one sample in a study of lymphopenia after photon versus proton radiotherapy. Here immunoSEQ multiplex PCR was the method, and the copy in TCRdb shows in-frame clones only, minus some. The repertoire has tens of thousands of clones, nearly 85% of them found once; the top ten carry about 20%. The source was peripheral blood, collected from a patient treated with proton-based radiotherapy. These receptors came from a woman between 65 and 79 years old with pancreatic cancer. Each CDR3 is given with its conserved first and last residue. The D gene is left open where the match is weak. Size is omitted from some rows. Given values are once, few, many or a class for expanded clones.

TRBJ2-4 . . TRBV28 CASSLQGFSNIQYF TGTGCCAGCAGTTTACAAGGGTTTAGTAACATTCAGTACTTC
TRBJ2-7 . . TRBV2 CASRIGLDYEQYF TGTGCCAGCAGGATTGGACTGGACTACGAGCAGTACTTC
TRBJ2-7 . TRBD1 TRBV13 CASSPRTGDEQYF TGTGCCAGCAGCCCACGCACAGGGGACGAGCAGTACTTC
TRBJ1-5 . . TRBV28 CASNFRRQAGQPQHF TGTGCCAGCAACTTTCGTCGACAGGCGGGACAGCCCCAGCATTTT
TRBJ1-2 . . TRBV7-9 CASSLIGNYGYTF TGTGCCAGCAGCTTAATCGGGAACTATGGCTACACCTTC
TRBJ2-1 . . TRBV12-5 CASGLGQSSYNEQFF TGTGCTAGTGGTTTGGGACAGAGCTCCTACAATGAGCAGTTCTTC
TRBJ1-6 . TRBD1 TRBV5-4 CASSLWGQGKASSYNSPLHF TGTGCCAGCAGCCTGTGGGGACAGGGGAAGGCGAGCTCCTATAATTCACCCCTCCACTTT
TRBJ1-4 . TRBD1 TRBV7-9 CASSSGQGAHEKLFF TGTGCCAGCAGTTCCGGACAGGGGGCCCATGAAAAACTGTTTTTT
TRBJ2-7 . TRBD1 TRBV27 CASSPSRGPYEQYF TGTGCCAGCAGTCCCTCCAGGGGGCCCTACGAGCAGTACTTC
TRBJ2-3 . . TRBV25-1 CASSVVPNTDTQYF TGTGCCAGCAGTGTTGTTCCAAACACAGATACGCAGTATTTT
TRBJ2-1 . TRBD1 TRBV15 CATSRERDRYNEQFF TGTGCCACCAGCAGAGAAAGGGACAGGTACAATGAGCAGTTCTTC
TRBJ2-1 . TRBD2 TRBV5-1 CASSLLAGGRANEQFF TGCGCCAGCAGCTTATTAGCGGGAGGACGGGCCAATGAGCAGTTCTTC
TRBJ2-2 . TRBD2 TRBV28 CASGGTQTILTSGSSFF TGTGCCAGCGGAGGGACCCAGACAATCTTAACTAGCGGGAGCTCGTTTTTT
TRBJ2-3 . TRBD1 TRBV4-3 CASSQDPDRDTQYF TGCGCCAGCAGCCAAGACCCGGACAGGGATACGCAGTATTTT
TRBJ2-3 . TRBD2 TRBV28 CASTGGALRSTDTQYF TGTGCCAGCACGGGGGGGGCGCTCCGCAGCACAGATACGCAGTATTTT
TRBJ2-1 . TRBD2 TRBV13 CASSLEGLAGGPLYNEQFF TGTGCCAGCAGCTTAGAGGGACTAGCGGGAGGGCCGCTATACAATGAGCAGTTCTTC
TRBJ1-2 medium-sized . TRBV27 CASSYGANYGYTF TGTGCCAGCAGTTACGGGGCTAACTATGGCTACACCTTC
TRBJ1-6 . . TRBV6-5 CASSYETLHF TGTGCCAGCAGCTACGAAACCCTCCACTTT
TRBJ1-3 once . TRBV5-4 CASSADGSSGNTIYF TGTGCCAGCAGCGCGGACGGGAGCTCTGGAAACACCATATATTTT
TRBJ1-6 . TRBD1 TRBV5-4 CASSPRQGTNSPLHF TGTGCCAGCAGCCCGAGACAGGGTACCAATTCACCCCTCCACTTT
TRBJ2-1 few TRBD2 TRBV7-3 CASSRLAGVYNEQFF TGTGCCAGCAGCCGGCTAGCGGGAGTATACAATGAGCAGTTCTTC
TRBJ2-7 once TRBD1 TRBV28 CASNQGQGGPSYEQYF TGTGCCAGCAACCAAGGACAGGGAGGCCCCTCCTACGAGCAGTACTTC
TRBJ2-3 . TRBD1 TRBV19 CASSTDRVQADTQYF TGTGCCAGTAGTACGGACAGGGTGCAGGCAGATACGCAGTATTTT
TRBJ1-3 . . TRBV19 CASSGDRTGNTIYF TGTGCCAGTTCCGGGGATCGGACTGGAAACACCATATATTTT
TRBJ2-6 . TRBD1 TRBV5-1 CASSLWLFPGQGVSGANVLTF TGCGCCAGCAGCTTGTGGTTATTCCCGGGACAGGGAGTCTCTGGGGCCAACGTCCTGACTTTC
TRBJ2-7 . . TRBV27 CASSSQDTAYEQYF TGTGCCAGCAGTTCCCAGGACACCGCCTACGAGCAGTACTTC
TRBJ2-1 . . TRBV4-1 CASSHNEQFF TGCGCCAGCAGCCATAATGAGCAGTTCTTC
TRBJ2-3 . . TRBV18 CASSPLALGTDTQYF TGTGCCAGCTCACCGCTAGCATTGGGCACAGATACGCAGTATTTT
TRBJ2-3 . . TRBV29-1 CSVEVVSTDTQYF TGCAGCGTTGAAGTCGTCAGCACAGATACGCAGTATTTT
TRBJ2-1 once . TRBV7-2 CASSNPPNEQFF TGTGCCAGCAGCAACCCCCCCAATGAGCAGTTCTTC
TRBJ1-6 . . TRBV6-1 CASTPGGVWNSPLHF TGTGCCAGCACTCCTGGGGGGGTCTGGAATTCACCCCTCCACTTT
TRBJ1-5 . . TRBV5-8 CASSLVGNQPQHF TGTGCCAGCAGCTTGGTTGGGAATCAGCCCCAGCATTTT
TRBJ1-2 . . TRBV2 CASSEARGAGYTF TGTGCCAGCAGTGAAGCGCGCGGGGCAGGCTACACCTTC
TRBJ2-5 . TRBD2 TRBV14 CASSPPSSGLQETQYF TGTGCCAGCAGCCCCCCATCTAGCGGTCTTCAGGAGACCCAGTACTTC
TRBJ1-1 . . TRBV27 CASSLRTSNTEAFF TGTGCCAGCAGTCTAAGGACATCGAACACTGAAGCTTTCTTT
TRBJ2-3 . . TRBV7-8 CASGVSVATQYF TGTGCCAGCGGGGTGAGCGTGGCTACGCAGTATTTT
TRBJ1-2 . . TRBV21-1 CASSKELGLYHGGGKANYGYTF TGTGCCAGCAGCAAAGAACTCGGGTTGTACCACGGAGGGGGTAAAGCTAACTATGGCTACACCTTC
TRBJ2-1 . TRBD1 TRBV4-2 CAEIDRVRNEQFF TGTGCAGAAATAGACAGGGTTCGGAATGAGCAGTTCTTC
TRBJ2-7 . . TRBV28 CASSAEQLGGYEQYF TGTGCCAGCAGTGCCGAACAGTTGGGAGGCTACGAGCAGTACTTC
TRBJ2-1 . . TRBV15 CATSRDHGDYNEQFF TGTGCCACCAGCAGAGATCACGGGGACTACAATGAGCAGTTCTTC
TRBJ2-2 . TRBD2 TRBV19 CASRLPSLAGGPHGELFF TGTGCCAGCCGACTACCTTCACTAGCGGGAGGACCCCACGGGGAGCTGTTTTTT
TRBJ2-6 . TRBD1 TRBV4-2 CASSQAGGAPSGANVLTF TGTGCCAGCAGCCAAGCAGGGGGCGCTCCATCTGGGGCCAACGTCCTGACTTTC
TRBJ2-5 . TRBD2 TRBV7-2 CASSPGVAGGEETQYF TGTGCCAGCAGCCCCGGGGTAGCGGGGGGTGAAGAGACCCAGTACTTC
TRBJ2-7 . . TRBV25-1 CASRSGRGSYEQYF TGTGCCAGCAGGAGTGGACGGGGCTCCTACGAGCAGTACTTC
TRBJ2-5 . TRBD1 TRBV6-5 CASSSLGADRGETQYF TGTGCCAGCAGTTCCCTCGGCGCGGACAGGGGGGAGACCCAGTACTTC
TRBJ1-2 few . TRBV7-2 CASSLSGGNMGYTF TGTGCCAGCAGTCTATCCGGGGGCAATATGGGCTACACCTTC
TRBJ1-2 . TRBD1 TRBV4-3 CASRPGQANYGYTF TGCGCCAGCAGGCCGGGACAGGCTAACTATGGCTACACCTTC
TRBJ2-3 . . TRBV19 CASSITAQGSDTQYF TGTGCCAGTAGTATCACGGCCCAGGGTTCAGATACGCAGTATTTT
TRBJ2-7 . TRBD1 TRBV15 CATTEQPGQGYEQYF TGTGCCACCACAGAACAGCCGGGACAGGGCTACGAGCAGTACTTC
TRBJ2-7 . TRBD2 TRBV28 CASSPRTSGRAAYEQYF TGTGCCAGCAGCCCGAGGACTAGCGGGAGGGCCGCCTACGAGCAGTACTTC
TRBJ2-7 . TRBD1 TRBV19 CASRGDRGSLGEQYF TGTGCCAGTAGGGGGGACAGGGGGTCGCTCGGCGAGCAGTACTTC
TRBJ1-1 once TRBD1 TRBV6-5 CASSYSTGLATEAFF TGTGCCAGCAGTTACTCGACAGGGTTGGCCACTGAAGCTTTCTTT